This T cell receptor beta chain was identified during a study of beta chain features in type 1 diabetes. Study information: Summed over all samples, the examined sorted cells came to about 110 million.

Findings and limits, study-wide: For type 1 diabetes patients, VDJ junctions showed fewer insertions and more deletions. Equally in patients and controls, shorter templates might have been favored by PCR.

This clone was observed a few times. What it binds is not known. The CDR3 runs 13 residues. The germline V gene encodes CDR1 MNHEY and CDR2 SVGAGI. The V end was cut by 4 bases, the J end by 2 bases, with 9 bases between. Every bit of the isolated RNA underwent reverse transcription, so sequencing read expressed TCRB transcripts. The assay was immunoSEQ multiplex PCR, and TCRdb's table has in-frame clones only and misses some. The sample contains a few hundred thousand clones, over 13% of which appear only once. The genes are TRBV6-5 and TRBJ2-7, with no clear D. Sequencing used naive CD4+ T cells from blood. This clonotype was sampled from a woman aged 18-29 years in good health. The CDR3 here is CASSWSAAYEQYF. The CDR3 DNA reads as TGTGCCAGCAGTTGGAGTGCAGCCTACGAGCAGTACTTC.